This TCR beta chain was retrieved from a study of T-cell memory formation after mild COVID-19. Study-level findings and limits: Certain responding clones were present in pre-infection memory, suggesting participation of cross-reactive memory.

V was clipped by 4 bases and J by 3 bases, with 11 bases between them. The CDR3 length is 13 residues. Germline V gene sequence: CDR1 SGHRS, CDR2 YFSETQ. The table lists this clonotype with a few counts. Its antigen remains unknown. Each CDR3 protein gets one entry after TCRdb re-called the 5' RACE reads with MiXCR. The table shows 300,000 or so distinct CDR3 sequences, with about 16% occurring only once. J is TRBJ2-7 and V is TRBV5-1; maybe TRBD1 (6 bases). Sample: PBMCs or a T cell subset sorted from them (not recorded which). The source is a man younger than 35 who had mild COVID-19 (a few samples of this study predate the infection). Cell type and time point are not known. The CDR3 loop is CASSRTGFYEQYF. The CDR3 bases are TGCGCCAGCAGCCGAACAGGGTTCTACGAGCAGTACTTC.